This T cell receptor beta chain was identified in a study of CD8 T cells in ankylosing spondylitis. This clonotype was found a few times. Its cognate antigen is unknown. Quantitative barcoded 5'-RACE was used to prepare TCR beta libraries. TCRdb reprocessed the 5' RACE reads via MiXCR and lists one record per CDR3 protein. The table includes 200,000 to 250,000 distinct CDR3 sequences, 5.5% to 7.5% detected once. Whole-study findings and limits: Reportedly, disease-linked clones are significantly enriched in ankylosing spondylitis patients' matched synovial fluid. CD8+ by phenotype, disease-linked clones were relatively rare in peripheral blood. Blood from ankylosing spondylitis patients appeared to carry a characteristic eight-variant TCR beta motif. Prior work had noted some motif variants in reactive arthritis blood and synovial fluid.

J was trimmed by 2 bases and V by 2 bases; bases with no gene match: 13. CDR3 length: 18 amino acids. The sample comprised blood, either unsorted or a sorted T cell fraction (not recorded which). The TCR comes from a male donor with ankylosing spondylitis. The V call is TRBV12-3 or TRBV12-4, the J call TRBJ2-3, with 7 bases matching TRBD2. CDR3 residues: CASSLSRDYDSTTDTQYF. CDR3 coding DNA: TGTGCCAGCAGTTTATCAAGGGACTACGATTCGACCACAGATACGCAGTATTTT.